These T cell receptor beta chains were read from a single sample in a study of Graves' ophthalmopathy and Graves' hyperthyroidism. TCRdb re-analysed the multiplex PCR reads in MiXCR, keeping a single row per CDR3 protein. Of more than 300,000 distinct CDR3 sequences in the sample, about a sixth were seen once. Material for sequencing was peripheral blood. The receptors shown here come from an adult woman with stable Graves' hyperthyroidism. Both conserved end residues are part of each CDR3.

j_call	v_call	cdr3_aa
TRBJ2-7	TRBV28	CASSPGPRGNEQYF
TRBJ1-2	TRBV4-3	CASSQDQGSANGYTF
TRBJ2-5	TRBV7-2	CASSLRTGGLETQYF
TRBJ2-7	TRBV28	CASRPGAYEQYF
TRBJ1-3	TRBV12-3/TRBV12-4	CASSLGTGALSGNTIYF
TRBJ1-1	TRBV6-4	CASSRQGSFAEAFF
TRBJ2-7	TRBV27	CASSSPGTSGGSYEQYF
TRBJ2-5	TRBV9	CASSPTDYQETQYF
TRBJ2-2	TRBV11-2	CASSTRDSEFTGELFF
TRBJ1-3	TRBV10-3	CAISPKGVGGNTIYF
TRBJ1-1	TRBV15	CATSRDKGVLTGEAFF
TRBJ2-5	TRBV11-2	CASSFPGGRQETQYF
TRBJ1-1	TRBV19	CASSPVSGGTEAFF
TRBJ1-6	TRBV20-1	CSAGGRFYNSPLHF
TRBJ2-5	TRBV10-3	CAIKTGGQETQYF
TRBJ2-7	TRBV6-5	CASSFGTGGVYEQYF
TRBJ2-7	TRBV12-3/TRBV12-4	CASSATLAGDHEQYF
TRBJ2-7	TRBV19	CASSIGDRDSYYEQYF
TRBJ2-7	TRBV29-1	CSVKGTDYEQYF
TRBJ2-1	TRBV29-1	CSVGLFNEQFF
TRBJ1-1	TRBV14	CASSPPEQGKVGTEAFF
TRBJ2-7	TRBV27	CASGAAGGDEQYF
TRBJ1-3	TRBV24-1	CATSDSGGSGNTIYF
TRBJ2-5	TRBV20-1	CSARAPSWPGTQYF
TRBJ1-2	TRBV6-4	CASIMRGRTDYGYTF
TRBJ2-7	TRBV5-1	CASGKTAESYEQYF
TRBJ2-7	TRBV20-1	CSARGFDGDNTYEQYF
TRBJ2-2	TRBV5-6	CASSLPGRTGELFF
TRBJ2-7	TRBV29-1	CSVFTTESYEQYF
TRBJ2-5	TRBV29-1	CSVGRGGETQYF
TRBJ1-1	TRBV6-5	CASSPPTKTEAFF
TRBJ1-2	TRBV12-3/TRBV12-4	CASSSDRPYGYTF
TRBJ1-5	TRBV28	CASSRFNQPQHF
TRBJ1-1	TRBV28	CASSDSYTEASF
TRBJ1-6	TRBV5-1	CASSGTGSPYNSPLHF
TRBJ1-5	TRBV4-2	CASSQGDRGGNQPQHF
TRBJ2-2	TRBV11-1	CASSLGITRFQDTGELFF
TRBJ1-1	TRBV19	CASSTARGVTEAFF
TRBJ2-5	TRBV7-2	CASSRDQETQYF
TRBJ2-7	TRBV27	CASSLGGAEQYF
TRBJ1-6	TRBV6-1	CASRATGVGSPLHF
TRBJ2-5	TRBV12-3/TRBV12-4	CASRRGTAETQYF